This entry describes one T cell receptor beta chain. Data came from immunoSEQ multiplex PCR; TCRdb stores just in-frame clones and leaves some out. The sample yields about 84,000 clones, around 90% seen once. These data are taken from a study of OX40 agonist ivuxolimab in advanced cancers. The specimen comprised CD4+ or CD8+ T cells sorted from blood, sampled in a trial of the OX40 agonist ivuxolimab. The receptor was isolated from an adult with an advanced solid tumor such as melanoma, head and neck, liver or kidney cancer.

The CDR3: CASSSPSKQFF. CDR3 nucleotides: TGTGCCAGCAGTTCCCCCTCGAAGCAGTTCTTC. This chain joins TRBV28 and TRBJ2-1; D call uncertain. Trimming stripped 4 bases from V and 11 bases from J, with 9 bases between. This CDR3 region has 11 residues. Germline CDR1 reads MDHEN; CDR2 reads SYDVKM.